These 21 T cell receptor beta chains were sequenced from one sample in a study of blood T cell repertoires in COVID-19. Sequencing used immunoSEQ multiplex PCR; TCRdb keeps in-frame clones, though not all of them. The data hold 74,000 or so clones, with 88% observed a single time. Sequenced material: peripheral blood. The receptor source for this set is a human donor in a cohort sampled during active COVID-19.

The chain employs TRBV9 and TRBJ1-4; D not resolved. The CDR3 is made up of 14 amino acids. From germline, CDR1 is SGDLS and CDR2 YYNGEE. Trimming shortened V by 0 bases and J by 4 bases, and 7 bases separated the two germline ends. CDR3 region: CASSVGLSNEKLFF. The CDR3 nucleotides are TGTGCCAGCAGCGTAGGACTGAGTAATGAAAAACTGTTTTTT. Using reference TRBV9 and TRBJ1-4 for the parts outside the CDR3, the full variable domain is DSGVTQTPKHLITATGQRVTLRCSPRSGDLSVYWYQQSLDQGLQFLIQYYNGEERAKGNILERFSAQQFPDLHSELNLSSLELGDSALYFCASSVGLSNEKLFFGSGTQLSVL.

This chain connects TRBV27 to TRBJ1-2; no clear D. The CDR3 consists of 15 residues. The germline V gene has CDR1 MNHEY and CDR2 SMNVEV (reference sequence). Trimming shortened V by 0 bases and J by 8 bases, and 16 bases separated the two germline ends. The CDR3 sequence is CASSLSQLQTGGYTF. Written as DNA, the CDR3 is TGTGCCAGCAGTTTATCCCAACTTCAGACTGGCGGCTACACCTTC.

This clone has just a few counts. This chain uses TRBV2 with TRBJ1-1, with D hard to call. Germline CDR1 and CDR2: SNHLY and FYNNEI. CDR3 length: 14 residues. V lost 4 bases to trimming and J lost 0 bases, with 9 bases between them. Here the CDR3 DNA reads TGTGCCAGCAGTGTCGACGGGATGAACACTGAAGCTTTCTTT. It codes for CASSVDGMNTEAFF.

The chain is built from TRBV5-4 and TRBJ1-2, with 8 bases matching TRBD1. CDR1 and CDR2 (germline): SGHNT, YYREEE (reference sequence). The CDR3 is made up of 15 amino acids. The V segment lost 4 bases and the J segment 4 bases; nucleotides outside the gene matches: 9. CDR3 in DNA: TGTGCCAGCAGCGCACAGACAGGGGCCGTCTATGGCTACACCTTC. It codes for CASSAQTGAVYGYTF.

This chain joins TRBV7-2 and TRBJ2-1; 12 nucleotides line up with TRBD2. V was pared by 3 bases and J by 9 bases, with 6 bases of the junction left unmatched. Germline-derived CDR1 and CDR2 are SGHTA and FQGNSA. There are 15 residues in the CDR3. The chain's CDR3 is CASSFSGTSGFEQFF. The DNA for the CDR3 is TGTGCCAGCAGCTTCTCCGGGACTAGCGGGTTTGAGCAGTTCTTC.

The V and J genes are TRBV28 and TRBJ2-1; D is uncertain. Germline V gene sequence: CDR1 MDHEN, CDR2 SYDVKM. V lost 5 bases to trimming and J lost 7 bases, with 12 bases between them. The CDR3 has 13 amino acids. CDR3 loop: CASSTPSGNEQFF. The CDR3 DNA reads as TGTGCCAGCAGTACCCCCTCCGGGAATGAGCAGTTCTTC.

For the CDR3, the DNA is TGTGCCAGCAGTTTAACAGGGTCCTTCGGCTACACCTTC. Translated, it gives CASSLTGSFGYTF. The chain couples TRBV28 to TRBJ1-2; D may be TRBD1 (6 bases). V lost 2 bases and J 8 bases, leaving 12 bases between the germline ends. The CDR3 runs to 13 residues. Germline V gives CDR1 MDHEN, CDR2 SYDVKM.

This clone occurred a few times. The V call is TRBV7-9, the J call TRBJ1-1, with 7 bases identical to TRBD1. V shed 8 bases, J shed 1 base, and the junction held 4 bases outside the gene matches. The CDR3 has 13 residues. Per germline, CDR1 SEHNR and CDR2 FQNEAQ (reference sequence). CDR3 sequence: CASSGTANTEAFF. In nucleotides, the CDR3 is TGTGCCAGCTCTGGGACAGCGAACACTGAAGCTTTCTTT.

The rearrangement joins TRBV11-3 to TRBJ1-6; D is uncertain. The CDR3 totals 16 residues. Looked up from germline, CDR1 is SGHNT and CDR2 is YENEEA. V was pared by 1 base and J by 9 bases, with 16 bases between. CDR3 sequence: CASSLVEVGRGSPLHF. The CDR3 DNA is TGTGCCAGCAGCTTAGTTGAGGTAGGGAGAGGTTCACCCCTCCACTTT.

The rearrangement links TRBV7-2 to TRBJ2-7, with 8 bases lining up with TRBD1. Germline-derived CDR1 and CDR2 are SGHTA and FQGNSA. This CDR3 is 13 amino acids long. V gave up 5 bases and J gave up 2 bases; unmatched junction bases: 2. The CDR3 loop reads CASSPTGAYEQYF. In DNA, the CDR3 is TGTGCCAGCAGCCCGACAGGGGCCTACGAGCAGTACTTC.

The chain recombines TRBV29-1 with TRBJ1-3, with 9 positions matching TRBD1. Germline CDR1 SQVTM, CDR2 ANQGSEA. Trimming at V came to 6 bases and at J to 0 bases, leaving 3 bases not matched to a gene. This CDR3 is 14 amino acids long. CDR3 nucleotides: TGCAGCGTGGGACAGGGTTACTCTGGAAACACCATATATTTT. Protein: CSVGQGYSGNTIYF.

The V gene is TRBV9, the J gene TRBJ2-1; 9 bases are a match to TRBD1. CDR1 and CDR2 (germline): SGDLS, YYNGEE. The CDR3 loop spans 15 amino acids. Unmatched junction bases numbered 8, after V lost 4 bases and J lost 6 bases. CDR3 nucleotides: TGTGCCAGCAGCCCCCGGACAGGGGCTCTCAATGAGCAGTTCTTC. Encoded protein: CASSPRTGALNEQFF. Using reference TRBV9 and TRBJ2-1 for the parts outside the CDR3, the full variable domain is DSGVTQTPKHLITATGQRVTLRCSPRSGDLSVYWYQQSLDQGLQFLIQYYNGEERAKGNILERFSAQQFPDLHSELNLSSLELGDSALYFCASSPRTGALNEQFFGPGTRLTVL.

The rearrangement links TRBV6-6 to TRBJ2-3; weak D call: TRBD2 (6 bases). The V gene lost 5 bases and the J gene lost 2 bases, with 11 bases spanning the gap. In germline, CDR1 is MNHNY, CDR2 SVGAGI (reference sequence). This CDR3 contains 14 residues. CDR3 bases: TGTGCCAGCAGTCTCGGGGGAATCACAGATACGCAGTATTTT. As protein: CASSLGGITDTQYF.

The CDR3 coding sequence is TGTGCCAGCAGCATCCCGACAGCAAACTATGGCTACACCTTC. Protein product: CASSIPTANYGYTF. The chain is built from TRBV5-5 and TRBJ1-2, with D maybe TRBD1 (5 bases). The CDR3 has 14 residues. V lost 4 bases, J lost 2 bases, and 12 bases lay in between. The V gene's germline CDR1 is SGHKS and CDR2 YYEKEE (reference sequence). The entire variable domain, with the rest obtained from reference TRBV5-5 and TRBJ1-2, is as follows: DAGVTQSPTHLIKTRGQQVTLRCSPISGHKSVSWYQQVLGQGPQFIFQYYEKEERGRGNFPDRFSARQFPNYSSELNVNALLLGDSALYLCASSIPTANYGYTFGSGTRLTVV.

The V call is TRBV27, the J call TRBJ2-7; TRBD2 is a possible D gene (6 bases). The CDR3 runs 14 residues. V was cut by 4 bases and J by 6 bases, with 16 bases left in between. The V gene's germline CDR1 is MNHEY and CDR2 SMNVEV (reference sequence). The CDR3 coding sequence is TGTGCCAGCAGTTGGGGACCCGGGGGTGCCGAGCAGTACTTC. It encodes CASSWGPGGAEQYF.

The V gene is TRBV7-2, the J gene TRBJ2-3; TRBD1 might be the D (5 bases). V was pared by 1 base and J by 7 bases, with 15 bases between. The V gene's germline CDR1 is SGHTA and CDR2 FQGNSA. The CDR3 runs to 15 residues. Written as DNA, the CDR3 is TGTGCCAGCAGCTTAGGTGCTAGTAGGGGCAATACGCAGTATTTT. Amino acid sequence: CASSLGASRGNTQYF.

This clone was detected once. CDR3 residues: CASRDRELSPLHF. The CDR3 bases are TGTGCCAGCAGGGACAGGGAATTATCACCCCTCCACTTT. This chain links TRBV12-3 or TRBV12-4 with TRBJ1-6, with 8 nucleotides matching TRBD1. J was trimmed by 10 bases and V by 6 bases; bases with no gene match: 5. The CDR3 extends over 13 amino acids.

The chain joins TRBV28 to TRBJ1-2; D not certain. Germline V CDR1 and CDR2: MDHEN, SYDVKM. V gave up 2 bases and J gave up 4 bases, with 8 bases separating them. This CDR3 has 13 amino acids. Here the CDR3 reads CASSLNQIYGYTF. The CDR3 nucleotides are TGTGCCAGCAGTTTAAACCAGATCTATGGCTACACCTTC.

The J gene is TRBJ2-3, the V gene TRBV7-2, with D perhaps TRBD2 (6 bases). V gave up 1 base and J gave up 8 bases, with 19 bases separating them. This CDR3 has 16 residues. Germline V gene data show CDR1 as SGHTA and CDR2 as FQGNSA. CDR3 loop: CASSLVDRALRGTQYF. DNA for the CDR3: TGTGCCAGCAGCTTAGTCGATCGGGCTTTGCGGGGTACGCAGTATTTT.

This clone was seen only a few times. The V gene is TRBV19, the J gene TRBJ1-5; 10 bases are shared with TRBD1. V dropped 5 bases and J dropped 9; count of bases not matched to a gene: 7. The germline V gene encodes CDR1 LNHDA and CDR2 SQIVND (reference sequence). The CDR3 runs to 14 residues. CDR3 DNA: TGTGCCAGTAGTTCCCGGGACAGGGGTGGGCCCCAGCATTTT. Its protein is CASSSRDRGGPQHF. The full variable domain, completed using reference TRBV19 and TRBJ1-5, is DGGITQSPKYLFRKEGQNVTLSCEQNLNHDAMYWYRQDPGQGLRLIYYSQIVNDFQKGDIAEGYSVSREKKESFPLTVTSAQKNPTAFYLCASSSRDRGGPQHFGDGTRLSIL.

The gene calls are TRBV5-5 and TRBJ2-5, with TRBD2 identical over 10 bases. The CDR3 is made up of 18 amino acids. Germline-derived CDR1 and CDR2 are SGHKS and YYEKEE (reference sequence). Unmatched junction bases numbered 13, after V lost 4 bases and J lost 1 base. The CDR3 DNA sequence: TGTGCCAGCAGCCCCTCCCCCGCCCGGACTAGCGGCCAAGAGACCCAGTACTTC. This codes for CASSPSPARTSGQETQYF.